Each of the 26 T cell receptor beta chains below was sequenced from the same sample in a study of T-cell memory formation after mild COVID-19. TCRdb redid the calling of the 5' RACE reads with MiXCR, one entry per CDR3 protein. The repertoire includes approximately 430,000 distinct CDR3 sequences, roughly a quarter of them detected once, and less than 15% sits in the top ten. The sample was PBMCs or a T cell subset sorted from them (not recorded which). The receptors were gathered from an adult woman who had mild COVID-19 (a few samples of this study predate the infection). Cell type and time point are not known.

This sequence joins TRBV7-3 and TRBJ2-3; no clear D gene. The CDR3 is 12 residues long. Trimming left V 4 bases short and J 7 bases short, with 9 bases between. Looked up from germline, CDR1 is SGHTA and CDR2 is FQGTGA. The CDR3 DNA reads TGTGCCAGCAGCTACGACGGATATACGCAGTATTTT. This translates into CASSYDGYTQYF.

This clonotype was counted between two and nine times. The chain employs TRBV6-5 and TRBJ1-4; tentatively, D is TRBD1 (5 bases). CDR1 and CDR2 from the germline V gene are MNHEY and SVGAGI. Between the trimmed V and J ends, which lost 6 bases and 8 bases, there was a span of 16 bases. The CDR3 is 14 amino acids. The CDR3 protein is CASSPQWGNEKLFF. CDR3 nucleotide sequence: TGTGCCAGCAGCCCACAGTGGGGCAACGAAAAACTGTTTTTT.

The chain recombines TRBV20-1 with TRBJ2-1; 10 nucleotides match TRBD2. The V segment lost 5 bases and the J segment 0 bases; nucleotides outside the gene matches: 7. The CDR3 totals 16 residues. Germline loops: CDR1 DFQATT, CDR2 SNEGSKA (reference sequence). The CDR3 here is CSAPDLAGASYNEQFF. Written as DNA, the CDR3 is TGCAGTGCTCCGGACCTAGCGGGGGCCTCCTACAATGAGCAGTTCTTC.

The V call is TRBV5-1, the J call TRBJ2-7; 8 positions match TRBD1. Germline assignment: CDR1 SGHRS and CDR2 YFSETQ. This CDR3 is 15 amino acids long. Trimming at V came to 3 bases and at J to 1 base, leaving 6 bases not matched to a gene. The CDR3 nucleotides are TGCGCCAGCAGCTGGGGGACAGGCGATTCCTACGAGCAGTACTTC. This sequence encodes CASSWGTGDSYEQYF.

This chain uses TRBV6-5 with TRBJ1-4; the D is unclear. This CDR3 contains 16 residues. The germline V gene encodes CDR1 MNHEY and CDR2 SVGAGI. The ends were cut back, 5 bases at V and 3 bases at J, with 16 bases in the middle. CDR3 sequence reads: CASSPDLAGSNEKLFF. The DNA for the CDR3 is TGTGCCAGCAGTCCCGACCTGGCGGGGTCTAATGAAAAACTGTTTTTT.

This clonotype was seen more than once but under ten times. The CDR3 spells CASRGDSPNQPQHF. The CDR3 bases are TGTGCCAGCAGGGGCGACAGCCCCAATCAGCCCCAGCATTTT. The chain links TRBV28 to TRBJ1-5; D may be TRBD1 (5 bases). The V gene lost 6 bases and the J gene lost 3 bases, with 12 bases spanning the gap. This CDR3 spans 14 amino acids. CDR1 and CDR2 (germline): MDHEN, SYDVKM.

The chain links TRBV24-1 to TRBJ2-5; weak D call: TRBD2 (7 bases). Per germline, CDR1 KGHDR and CDR2 SFDVKD. This CDR3 has 14 amino acids. V was trimmed by 2 bases and J by 4 bases, leaving 10 bases between them. CDR3 loop: CATSDWGGAETQYF. The CDR3 region has the DNA TGTGCCACCAGTGATTGGGGGGGCGCAGAGACCCAGTACTTC.

This sequence joins TRBV5-1 and TRBJ2-3; D is perhaps TRBD2 (5 bases). CDR1 and CDR2 from the germline V gene are SGHRS and YFSETQ. V was pared by 5 bases and J by 2 bases, with 15 bases between. The CDR3 has 15 amino acids. This CDR3 reads CASRLDSRVTDTQYF. The CDR3, as DNA: TGCGCCAGCAGACTAGATTCCCGGGTCACAGATACGCAGTATTTT.

This clonotype was counted a few times. The rearrangement links TRBV11-2 to TRBJ1-1; D might be TRBD1 (6 bases). The CDR3 is 15 residues long. The V end was cut by 5 bases, the J end by 0 bases, with 13 bases between. The germline V gene encodes CDR1 SGHAT and CDR2 FQNNGV. The CDR3 loop reads CASSRDNSLNTEAFF. In nucleotides, the CDR3 is TGTGCCAGCAGCCGGGACAATAGTTTGAACACTGAAGCTTTCTTT.

CDR3 loop: CASSYGRGNNEQFF. The DNA of the CDR3 is TGTGCCAGCAGCTACGGAAGGGGCAACAATGAGCAGTTCTTC. The chain links TRBV5-5 to TRBJ2-1; TRBD1 is a possible D gene (5 bases). Per the germline V gene, CDR1 is SGHKS and CDR2 is YYEKEE (reference sequence). CDR3 length: 14 residues. V lost 3 bases to trimming and J lost 5 bases, with 12 bases between them.

V gene TRBV6-2 or TRBV6-3 combines with J gene TRBJ2-7; D possibly corresponds to TRBD1 (6 bases). Germline V gene sequence: CDR1 MNHEY, CDR2 SVGEGT. CDR3 length equals 13 residues. With 6 bases removed from V and 5 bases from J, the gap between germline ends came to 14 bases. The CDR3 loop is CASRPRNRDEQYF. The CDR3 bases are TGTGCCAGCAGACCCCGTAACAGGGACGAGCAGTACTTC.

This clonotype showed up just a few times. The chain links TRBV7-2 to TRBJ2-7, with D maybe TRBD1 (6 bases). V lost 5 bases, J lost 5 bases, and 22 bases lay in between. This CDR3 is 16 amino acids long. Germline CDR1 reads SGHTA; CDR2 reads FQGNSA. CDR3 sequence reads: CASSPVLGQGSHEQYF. The CDR3 nucleotides read TGTGCCAGCAGCCCGGTCCTAGGCCAGGGGAGCCACGAGCAGTACTTC.

This clonotype was seen more than once but under ten times. The CDR3 is CASSLYGGGTETQYF. CDR3 in DNA: TGTGCCAGCAGCTTATATGGGGGGGGAACAGAGACCCAGTACTTC. This rearrangement joins TRBV11-2 to TRBJ2-5; 7 bases match TRBD2. CDR1 is SGHAT and CDR2 is FQNNGV in the germline V gene. V lost 2 bases, J lost 4 bases, and 7 bases stayed unmatched. This CDR3 comprises 15 residues.

The V call is TRBV7-2, the J call TRBJ2-1, with 9 nucleotides matching TRBD2. The CDR3 contains 16 residues. The V and J ends lost 5 bases and 5 bases, in that order; junction bases with no gene match: 10. Germline V gives CDR1 SGHTA, CDR2 FQGNSA. This CDR3 is CASSQQGLAPNNEQFF. The CDR3 region has the DNA TGTGCCAGCAGCCAACAAGGACTAGCGCCAAACAATGAGCAGTTCTTC.

This clonotype was recorded many times. The chain uses TRBV7-8 and TRBJ2-5; D remains ambiguous. The CDR3 length is 14 residues. In germline, CDR1 is SGHVS, CDR2 FQNEAQ. The ends were cut back, 6 bases at V and 1 base at J, with 12 bases in the middle. The CDR3 protein is CASRPTVTQETQYF. CDR3 bases: TGTGCCAGCAGGCCTACAGTGACCCAAGAGACCCAGTACTTC.

The V and J genes are TRBV5-8 and TRBJ2-5, with D maybe TRBD1 (6 bases). Germline V lookup: CDR1 SGHTS, CDR2 YDEGEE. V lost 4 bases and J lost 5, with 15 bases in between. This CDR3 contains 14 residues. The DNA for the CDR3 is TGTGCCAGCAGCCCGGACAGTAATGGGGAGACCCAGTACTTC. Translated, it gives CASSPDSNGETQYF.

The rearrangement joins TRBV4-1 to TRBJ1-4; D not resolved. Germline loops: CDR1 MGHRA, CDR2 YSYEKL. This CDR3 is 16 amino acids long. Trimming took 6 bases from V and 0 from J, leaving 14 bases between them. The CDR3 here is CASRPSPASTNEKLFF. CDR3 bases: TGCGCCAGCAGACCCTCACCCGCTTCAACTAATGAAAAACTGTTTTTT.

V gene TRBV24-1 combines with J gene TRBJ2-1; 8 bases line up with TRBD1. The CDR3 has 14 amino acids. Germline V gene lookup returns CDR1 KGHDR and CDR2 SFDVKD. With V trimmed by 4 bases and J by 7 bases, 5 bases remained unmatched. CDR3 bases: TGTGCCACCAGTGACTCGGGACAGGCGAATGAGCAGTTCTTC. Translated: CATSDSGQANEQFF.

The V call is TRBV12-3 or TRBV12-4, the J call TRBJ2-4; 8 positions match TRBD2. The CDR3 is 16 amino acids. The V segment lost 2 bases and the J segment 1 base; nucleotides outside the gene matches: 4. The CDR3 protein is CASSLFGGGAKNIQYF. The CDR3 nucleotides read TGTGCCAGCAGTTTATTCGGCGGGGGGGCCAAAAACATTCAGTACTTC.

The gene calls are TRBV5-1 and TRBJ2-3; a weak D match, TRBD2 (7 bases). CDR1 SGHRS and CDR2 YFSETQ come from the germline V gene. V was trimmed by 3 bases and J by 2 bases, leaving 13 bases between them. The CDR3 covers 15 residues. This CDR3 is CASSWGGDITDTQYF. The CDR3 DNA reads as TGCGCCAGCAGCTGGGGGGGCGACATCACAGATACGCAGTATTTT.

This clonotype was counted between two and nine times. V usage is TRBV27 and J usage is TRBJ2-6, with D possibly being TRBD1 or TRBD2 (5 bases each). The CDR3 spans 15 residues. The V gene's germline CDR1 is MNHEY and CDR2 SMNVEV (reference sequence). Trimming pared 6 bases from V and 12 bases from J, leaving 21 bases between. The CDR3, as DNA: TGTGCCAGCAGGCAGACCGGGACGCCGGTGGGCGTCCTGACTTTC. Translated: CASRQTGTPVGVLTF.

The rearrangement links TRBV30 to TRBJ2-1; no definite D call. The CDR3 is 16 residues long. V dropped 0 bases and J dropped 0 bases, with 12 bases sitting between them. CDR1 is GTSNPN, CDR2 SVGIG, per germline (reference sequence). The CDR3: CAWSVSVTASYNEQFF. For the CDR3, the DNA is TGTGCCTGGAGTGTAAGTGTGACGGCCTCCTACAATGAGCAGTTCTTC.

The rearrangement joins TRBV20-1 to TRBJ1-2; no reliable D call. This CDR3 has 15 amino acids. Looked up from germline, CDR1 is DFQATT and CDR2 is SNEGSKA (reference sequence). With 3 bases removed from V and 7 bases from J, the gap between germline ends came to 21 bases. This CDR3 reads CSARTPAGFRTGYTF. The CDR3, as DNA: TGCAGTGCTAGGACGCCCGCGGGATTTCGGACTGGCTACACCTTC.

Many counts were recorded for this clonotype. The chain has TRBV6-1 and TRBJ2-2, with 8 bases fitting TRBD1. This CDR3 comprises 15 residues. With 3 bases clipped from V and 6 bases from J, the junction kept 6 bases outside the gene matches. The germline gives CDR1 MNHNS, CDR2 SASEGT. CDR3 amino acids: CASSDQGAAAGELFF. In nucleotides, the CDR3 is TGTGCCAGCAGTGACCAGGGGGCAGCAGCCGGGGAGCTGTTTTTT.

The V and J genes are TRBV20-1 and TRBJ2-1; 8 bases are a match to TRBD2. CDR3 length: 14 residues. J gave up 0 bases and V 6 bases, and 4 bases lay outside the gene matches. CDR1 is DFQATT, CDR2 SNEGSKA, per germline (reference sequence). In DNA, the CDR3 is TGCAGTGCCCGGACTAGCAGCTCCTACAATGAGCAGTTCTTC. Its protein product is CSARTSSSYNEQFF.

This clonotype appeared a few times. The V call is TRBV7-6, the J call TRBJ1-2; TRBD1 matches at 7 bases. The J segment lost 4 bases and the V segment lost 4 bases, leaving 12 bases of the junction unmatched. Per the germline V gene, CDR1 is SGHVS and CDR2 is FNYEAQ. There are 16 residues in the CDR3. For the CDR3, the DNA is TGTGCCAGCAGCTCGGCGGACAGGCTCAATGCCTATGGCTACACCTTC. Its translation: CASSSADRLNAYGYTF. Looking up the rest from reference TRBV7-6 and TRBJ1-2 gives the full variable domain: GAGVSQSPRYKVTKRGQDVALRCDPISGHVSLYWYRQALGQGPEFLTYFNYEAQQDKSGLPNDRFSAERPEGSISTLTIQRTEQRDSAMYRCASSSADRLNAYGYTFGSGTRLTVV.